A single T cell receptor beta chain is shown here with its context. Sample time point: healthy volunteer bleed at 6 weeks. Total RNA came from unfractionated whole blood. The source of the sample is a study of human T cells and chemical hapten exposure. A single record per CDR3 protein comes from TCRdb applying MiXCR to the RACE reads. The profile shows 55,000 to 75,000 distinct CDR3 sequences, approximately 6.1% of them singletons. This CDR3 spans 11 amino acids. Germline values: CDR1 SGHAT, CDR2 FQNNGV. V lost 7 bases and J lost 7, with 8 bases in between. The sequenced sample was whole blood. V is TRBV11-2 and J is TRBJ2-1; D uncertain. This clonotype was sampled from a female donor in good health. Some clones in this sample may be carry-over from other donors' samples. The CDR3 DNA is TGTGCCAGCACTGCCGGGAATGAGCAGTTCTTC. This gives the protein CASTAGNEQFF.